The clone carrying this T cell receptor (beta chain) was detected a few times. The antigen is unknown. This sample was taken from a study of human T cells and chemical hapten exposure. At the level of the study: Small discrepancies in pooled library volume mainly accounted for the varying TCR yields per sample.

Study outcomes and limitations: TCRs exceeding 1 in 1000 frequency stayed unchanged with DPC sensitization.

Library construction involved attaching unique molecular identifiers to individual cDNA molecules, which allowed quantitative, reproducible TCR counting. Original processing notes: Samples contained a median of about 96,000 TCRs, with a range of about 23,224 to 700,000. TCRdb passed the RACE reads through MiXCR, listing each CDR3 protein once. These V and J calls are TCRdb output, not the study's own analysis. The sample has around 130,000 distinct CDR3 sequences; about 9.4% are singletons. Germline V lookup: CDR1 GTSNPN, CDR2 SVGIG (reference sequence). J lost 4 bases, V lost 2 bases, and 2 bases had no gene match. CDR3 length: 13 amino acids. Time point here: healthy volunteer bleed at 2 weeks. Researchers extracted total RNA from unfractionated whole blood.

This chain connects TRBV30 to TRBJ2-5; TRBD2 matches at 9 bases. The sample consisted of whole blood. The source of this sequence is a male donor in good health. Some clones in this sample may be carry-over from other donors' samples. The CDR3 DNA follows: TGTGCCTGGAGTAAACTAGCGGGAGAGACCCAGTACTTC. It is translated as CAWSKLAGETQYF.